This TCR beta chain appears in the sequencing data of a study of cytomegalovirus exposure and HLA in healthy donors. On the study more broadly: One earlier analysis, a look at roughly 180 million T cells, found approximately 120 million unique TCR beta sequences. Regarding the study as a whole: Earlier results showed most TCR beta V segments being productive about 87% or about 30% of the time.

Researchers ran the PCR with 60 Vbeta and 13 Jbeta primers. Repertoires were generated with immunoSEQ multiplex PCR, while TCRdb's copy carries only in-frame clones and drops some. In the table there are approximately 110,000 clones, 15% of which are singletons. A note on this clone: Its antigen is unidentified.

The CDR3 runs to 13 residues. Between the trimmed V and J ends, which lost 3 bases and 7 bases, there was a span of 10 bases. Germline V gives CDR1 MNHEY, CDR2 SMNVEV (reference sequence). Healthy bone marrow donors formed the donor group. The receptor was isolated from a woman under 30 in good health and CMV-seronegative. What was sequenced was PBMCs. The chain has TRBV27 and TRBJ1-5, with D perhaps matching TRBD1 (6 bases). The CDR3 reads CASSFTTGQPQHF. CDR3 in DNA: TGTGCCAGCAGTTTCACGACAGGACAGCCCCAGCATTTT.